The 16 T cell receptor beta chains presented below share a single source sample, sequenced in a study of blood T cell repertoires in COVID-19. Assay: immunoSEQ multiplex PCR; the TCRdb copy retains only in-frame clones and omits some. The sample carries 250,000 or so clones, about four fifths recorded once. The sample was peripheral blood. The receptors shown here come from a man aged 50-59 years with acute or convalescent COVID-19.

V gene TRBV9 combines with J gene TRBJ2-1; 7 positions agree with TRBD2. This CDR3 comprises 16 residues. V shed 4 bases and J 3 bases; nucleotides not matched to a gene: 10. From germline, CDR1 is SGDLS and CDR2 YYNGEE. The CDR3 region has the DNA TGTGCCAGCAGCCTACGCCGGGAGGTTGACTACAATGAGCAGTTCTTC. Translation: CASSLRREVDYNEQFF.

The chain employs TRBV5-8 and TRBJ1-6; a possible D gene is TRBD1 (5 bases). The length of the CDR3 is 16 residues. The germline V gene has CDR1 SGHTS and CDR2 YDEGEE. Trimming removed 0 bases from V and 6 bases from J, with 13 bases in between. The chain's CDR3 is CASSLVGGSANSPLHF. DNA of the CDR3: TGTGCCAGCAGCTTGGTGGGGGGATCGGCTAATTCACCCCTCCACTTT.

V usage is TRBV27 and J usage is TRBJ2-1, with 7 bases lining up with TRBD2. Germline CDR1 reads MNHEY; CDR2 reads SMNVEV (reference sequence). J lost 3 bases, V lost 5 bases, and 4 bases had no gene match. The CDR3 is 14 residues long. The CDR3 coding sequence is TGTGCCAGCAGTCGGGAGGAACTCTACAATGAGCAGTTCTTC. Translated, it gives CASSREELYNEQFF.

This clone appeared a few times. The chain is built from TRBV5-8 and TRBJ1-2, with D possibly TRBD1 on 6 matching bases. Trimming cost V 0 bases and J 1 base, with 16 bases left between them. Germline V lookup: CDR1 SGHTS, CDR2 YDEGEE. The length of the CDR3 is 17 residues. CDR3 sequence (DNA): TGTGCCAGCAGCTTGGTGGGGGGGCGCTTACATAACTATGGCTACACCTTC. Encoded protein: CASSLVGGRLHNYGYTF.

This rearrangement joins TRBV10-1 to TRBJ2-1; the match to TRBD2 covers 9 bases. Looked up from germline, CDR1 is WNHNN and CDR2 is SYGVQD (reference sequence). CDR3 length: 16 residues. V was clipped by 0 bases and J by 2 bases; unmatched bases: 2. The CDR3 protein is CASSESGGGAYNEQFF. CDR3 DNA: TGCGCCAGCAGTGAGTCCGGCGGGGGGGCCTACAATGAGCAGTTCTTC.

Details on this clone: Other DNA sequences in the sample encode the same CDR3. The chain carries TRBV29-1 and TRBJ2-2; the D gene is possibly TRBD2 (6 bases). This CDR3 spans 15 amino acids. Germline V gives CDR1 SQVTM, CDR2 ANQGSEA. The V end lost 7 bases, the J end lost 5 bases, and 20 bases lay between the germline ends. The CDR3, as DNA: TGCAGCGCCGACCTCGGGGGTGGGGGGACCGGGGAGCTGTTTTTT. Translated: CSADLGGGGTGELFF.

This rearrangement joins TRBV2 to TRBJ2-5; maybe TRBD1 (5 bases). CDR1 is SNHLY, CDR2 FYNNEI, per germline. The CDR3 length is 13 residues. V lost 1 base to trimming and J lost 7 bases, with 10 bases between them. This CDR3 reads CASSEGPQGTQYF. CDR3 sequence (DNA): TGTGCCAGCAGTGAAGGGCCCCAGGGGACCCAGTACTTC.

The chain combines TRBV6-6 with TRBJ1-6, with 8 bases identical to TRBD1. The CDR3 is 14 residues long. CDR1 is MNHNY and CDR2 is SVGAGI in the germline V gene (reference sequence). With V trimmed by 6 bases and J by 5 bases, 3 bases remained unmatched. CDR3 coding DNA: TGTGCCAGCAGCCAGGGACAGGATAATTCACCCCTCCACTTT. It specifies CASSQGQDNSPLHF.

This clone occurred once. The V gene is TRBV4-2, the J gene TRBJ1-2; perhaps TRBD1 as D (6 bases). Trimming shortened V by 0 bases and J by 7 bases, and 18 bases separated the two germline ends. This CDR3 is built from 16 residues. CDR1 and CDR2 from the germline V gene are LGHNA and YNFKEQ. CDR3 DNA: TGTGCCAGCAGCCAAGATCTCGCAGGGGAGAAGGGTGGCTACACCTTC. Translation: CASSQDLAGEKGGYTF.

This clone was recorded only once. This chain joins TRBV7-2 and TRBJ1-1, with a weak D call TRBD1 (5 bases). The V gene lost 4 bases and the J gene lost 1 base, with 10 bases spanning the gap. CDR3 length equals 14 residues. The V gene's germline CDR1 is SGHTA and CDR2 FQGNSA. CDR3: CASSWGRKNTEAFF. In nucleotides, the CDR3 is TGTGCCAGCAGCTGGGGCCGGAAGAACACTGAAGCTTTCTTT. Filled out from reference TRBV7-2 and TRBJ1-1, the complete variable domain reads GAGVSQSPSNKVTEKGKDVELRCDPISGHTALYWYRQSLGQGLEFLIYFQGNSAPDKSGLPSDRFSAERTGGSVSTLTIQRTQQEDSAVYLCASSWGRKNTEAFFGQGTRLTVV.

CDR3 nucleotide sequence: TGTGCCAGCAGTTTATCCTCGGGGTACGGCTACACCTTC. Protein sequence: CASSLSSGYGYTF. The rearrangement uses TRBV27 and TRBJ1-2; D ambiguous. V lost 0 bases, J lost 8 bases, and 10 bases lay in between. Germline V lookup: CDR1 MNHEY, CDR2 SMNVEV (reference sequence). This CDR3 spans 13 amino acids.

The rearrangement uses TRBV23-1 and TRBJ1-4; 7 positions agree with TRBD1. TRBV23-1 is sorted into the ORF group, with uncertain function. V trimming: 3 bases; J trimming: 7 bases; junction bases outside the gene matches: 8. The CDR3 loop spans 15 amino acids. The CDR3 loop reads CASSHANRGGEKLFF. The CDR3 DNA reads TGCGCCAGCAGTCACGCTAACAGGGGCGGTGAAAAACTGTTTTTT.

The J gene is TRBJ1-2, the V gene TRBV25-1; 7 bases fit TRBD1. Germline values: CDR1 MGHDK, CDR2 SYGVNS. V gave up 5 bases and J gave up 7 bases; unmatched junction bases: 10. The CDR3 has 14 amino acids. The CDR3 here is CASSFQGGAGGYTF. CDR3 nucleotide sequence: TGTGCCAGCAGTTTCCAAGGGGGCGCGGGTGGCTACACCTTC.

The chain has TRBV5-1 and TRBJ1-2; tentative D call: TRBD1 (6 bases). This CDR3 has 14 amino acids. Germline CDR1 SGHRS, CDR2 YFSETQ. Trimming removed 3 bases from V and 5 bases from J, with 14 bases in between. This CDR3 is CASSSAGTPYGYTF. In DNA form, the CDR3 reads TGCGCCAGCAGCTCCGCCGGGACACCTTATGGCTACACCTTC.

The table lists this clone with a few counts. This sequence joins TRBV6-5 and TRBJ1-2; 7 nucleotides agree with TRBD1. The V and J ends lost 2 bases and 5 bases, in that order; junction bases with no gene match: 8. The CDR3 spans 15 residues. The germline gives CDR1 MNHEY, CDR2 SVGAGI. CDR3 sequence reads: CASSYTSGTAYGYTF. In nucleotides, the CDR3 is TGTGCCAGCAGTTACACCTCCGGGACAGCTTATGGCTACACCTTC.

This clone was recorded only once. The CDR3 reads CASVRGGLVGNTIYF. CDR3 nucleotides: TGTGCCAGCGTAAGGGGGGGTCTGGTCGGAAACACCATATATTTT. This chain connects TRBV28 to TRBJ1-3; TRBD1 might be the D (6 bases). V was shortened by 8 bases and J by 4 bases, with 18 bases between the two germline ends. CDR1 and CDR2 (germline): MDHEN, SYDVKM. This CDR3 is 15 amino acids long.